One sample yielded the 17 T cell receptor beta chains listed below, sequenced in a study of OX40 agonist ivuxolimab in advanced cancers. Profiling relied on immunoSEQ multiplex PCR, and the TCRdb table lists in-frame clones only, not all of them. The sample lists some 73,000 clones, 88% occurring once. This material consisted of CD4+ or CD8+ T cells sorted from blood, taken in a trial of the OX40 agonist ivuxolimab. These receptors came from an adult with an advanced solid tumor such as melanoma, head and neck, liver or kidney cancer.

V gene TRBV6-5 combines with J gene TRBJ2-1; 11 bases map to TRBD2. CDR3 length: 14 residues. Germline V gene data show CDR1 as MNHEY and CDR2 as SVGAGI. V shed 0 bases, J shed 9 bases, and the junction held 1 base outside the gene matches. In DNA form, the CDR3 reads TGTGCCAGCAGTTACTCGACTAGCGGGGTTGAGCAGTTCTTC. Translating gives CASSYSTSGVEQFF.

CDR3 sequence reads: CASSLVGGTQETQYF. The DNA of the CDR3 is TGTGCCAGCAGCTTAGTGGGGGGGACTCAAGAGACCCAGTACTTC. The chain recombines TRBV7-2 with TRBJ2-5; 7 bases agree with TRBD2. This CDR3 comprises 15 residues. From germline, CDR1 is SGHTA and CDR2 FQGNSA. V was pared by 1 base and J by 2 bases, with 4 bases of the junction left unmatched. The full variable domain, its missing parts supplied by reference TRBV7-2 and TRBJ2-5, is GAGVSQSPSNKVTEKGKDVELRCDPISGHTALYWYRQSLGQGLEFLIYFQGNSAPDKSGLPSDRFSAERTGGSVSTLTIQRTQQEDSAVYLCASSLVGGTQETQYFGPGTRLLVL.

The genes are TRBV9 and TRBJ2-4; D is ambiguous. Germline V CDR1 and CDR2: SGDLS, YYNGEE. The CDR3 extends over 13 amino acids. Trimming cost V 3 bases and J 6 bases, with 10 bases left between them. Here the CDR3 reads CASSARPGNIQYF. The CDR3 DNA follows: TGTGCCAGCAGCGCGAGACCAGGAAACATTCAGTACTTC.

The chain links TRBV6-1 to TRBJ1-1; the D is unclear. The CDR3 has 13 amino acids. The germline gives CDR1 MNHNS, CDR2 SASEGT. Deletions cut 5 bases from V and 4 bases from J, with 11 bases between. The CDR3 sequence is CASSLGGGTEAFF. As DNA, the CDR3 is TGTGCCAGCAGTTTGGGTGGAGGCACTGAAGCTTTCTTT.

V and J are TRBV5-1 and TRBJ1-4; D ambiguous. The germline V gene has CDR1 SGHRS and CDR2 YFSETQ. The CDR3 has 15 residues. V gave up 5 bases and J gave up 1 base, with 12 bases separating them. The CDR3 loop reads CASRRALGTNEKLFF. CDR3 DNA sequence: TGCGCCAGCAGACGGGCCCTTGGAACTAATGAAAAACTGTTTTTT.

The rearrangement joins TRBV7-2 to TRBJ1-4, with D possibly being TRBD1 (5 bases). Per germline, CDR1 SGHTA and CDR2 FQGNSA. V lost 3 bases to trimming and J lost 6 bases, with 14 bases between them. The CDR3 runs 15 residues. The CDR3 reads CASSLSGTKHEKLFF. CDR3 nucleotide sequence: TGTGCCAGCAGCTTGAGCGGGACGAAGCATGAAAAACTGTTTTTT.

The rearrangement uses TRBV2 and TRBJ1-1; no reliable D call. This CDR3 is built from 15 residues. V shed 1 base and J shed 1 base, with 10 bases lying between them. Germline V lookup: CDR1 SNHLY, CDR2 FYNNEI. The CDR3 DNA reads TGTGCCAGCAGTGAAGGGTGGCGAACGAACACTGAAGCTTTCTTT. This translates into CASSEGWRTNTEAFF.

J is TRBJ1-4 and V is TRBV5-6; maybe TRBD1 (5 bases). This CDR3 comprises 16 residues. From germline, CDR1 is SGHDT and CDR2 YYEEEE. The V and J ends lost 4 bases and 3 bases respectively, with 16 bases between them. The CDR3 DNA sequence: TGTGCCAGCAGCCGATATAGGGGATCCCCTAATGAAAAACTGTTTTTT. This encodes CASSRYRGSPNEKLFF.

The chain is built from TRBV11-2 and TRBJ1-5, with TRBD1 as a possible D gene (6 bases). The V end lost 2 bases, the J end lost 4 bases, and 12 bases lay between the germline ends. Germline loops: CDR1 SGHAT, CDR2 FQNNGV. The CDR3 has 15 residues. The CDR3 here is CASSLTQGMNQPQHF. In DNA, the CDR3 is TGTGCCAGCAGCTTAACGCAGGGGATGAATCAGCCCCAGCATTTT.

The chain links TRBV5-5 to TRBJ1-6, with D tentatively TRBD1 (5 bases). The CDR3 has 15 residues. Germline CDR1 SGHKS, CDR2 YYEKEE (reference sequence). Trimming took 2 bases from V and 6 from J, leaving 12 bases between them. The CDR3 sequence is CASSFWTLPNSPLHF. In DNA, the CDR3 is TGTGCCAGCAGCTTTTGGACACTCCCTAATTCACCCCTCCACTTT.

The chain joins TRBV2 to TRBJ1-2; D remains ambiguous. The CDR3 loop spans 13 amino acids. Trimming left V 3 bases short and J 4 bases short, with 9 bases between. The germline V gene encodes CDR1 SNHLY and CDR2 FYNNEI. CDR3 region: CASSDSESYGYTF. Here the CDR3 DNA reads TGTGCCAGCAGTGACTCAGAAAGCTATGGCTACACCTTC.

The chain joins TRBV19 to TRBJ2-7, with no clear D. V lost 7 bases and J lost 1, with 14 bases in between. This CDR3 spans 14 amino acids. The germline CDR1 and CDR2 sequences are LNHDA and SQIVND (reference sequence). The CDR3 DNA reads TGTGCCAGTAACCCTTGGCGGCTGTCCTACGAGCAGTACTTC. It translates to CASNPWRLSYEQYF.

V usage is TRBV6-1 and J usage is TRBJ2-5; 7 positions match TRBD1. The CDR3 covers 14 residues. CDR1 and CDR2 (germline): MNHNS, SASEGT. The V and J ends lost 4 bases and 5 bases, in that order; junction bases with no gene match: 7. The CDR3 DNA is TGTGCCAGCAGTGGCAGACAGGGCGGCGAGACCCAGTACTTC. Translating it yields CASSGRQGGETQYF.

This clone was recorded once. The chain carries TRBV5-1 and TRBJ1-1; tentatively, D is TRBD1 (5 bases). V was shortened by 1 base and J by 5 bases, with 12 bases between the two germline ends. This CDR3 is 14 amino acids long. Germline V gives CDR1 SGHRS, CDR2 YFSETQ. CDR3 loop: CASSLRGEGTEAFF. The CDR3 bases are TGCGCCAGCAGCTTGAGAGGGGAGGGGACTGAAGCTTTCTTT.

This clone has only a few counts. The V and J genes are TRBV28 and TRBJ1-2; no clear D gene. In germline, CDR1 is MDHEN, CDR2 SYDVKM. Trimming removed 4 bases from V and 7 bases from J, with 10 bases in between. The CDR3 spans 12 residues. DNA for the CDR3: TGTGCCAGCAGTTCCCCAGGAAGTGGCTACACCTTC. Translating gives CASSSPGSGYTF.

This clone showed up just once. The chain carries TRBV30 and TRBJ1-5; D is undetermined. CDR3 length: 14 amino acids. Trimming stripped 0 bases from V and 6 bases from J, with 12 bases between. The germline V gene encodes CDR1 GTSNPN and CDR2 SVGIG (reference sequence). CDR3 coding DNA: TGTGCCTGGAGTGTAGGAGGGTACAGTCAGCCCCAGCATTTT. Residues: CAWSVGGYSQPQHF.

This chain uses TRBV30 with TRBJ1-3; no definite D call. This CDR3 region has 14 residues. The germline V and J ends were trimmed by 1 base and 2 bases, with 9 bases remaining between them. CDR1 and CDR2 (germline): GTSNPN, SVGIG (reference sequence). In DNA form, the CDR3 reads TGTGCCTGGAGTGGATCAGGCCCTGGAAACACCATATATTTT. This sequence encodes CAWSGSGPGNTIYF.